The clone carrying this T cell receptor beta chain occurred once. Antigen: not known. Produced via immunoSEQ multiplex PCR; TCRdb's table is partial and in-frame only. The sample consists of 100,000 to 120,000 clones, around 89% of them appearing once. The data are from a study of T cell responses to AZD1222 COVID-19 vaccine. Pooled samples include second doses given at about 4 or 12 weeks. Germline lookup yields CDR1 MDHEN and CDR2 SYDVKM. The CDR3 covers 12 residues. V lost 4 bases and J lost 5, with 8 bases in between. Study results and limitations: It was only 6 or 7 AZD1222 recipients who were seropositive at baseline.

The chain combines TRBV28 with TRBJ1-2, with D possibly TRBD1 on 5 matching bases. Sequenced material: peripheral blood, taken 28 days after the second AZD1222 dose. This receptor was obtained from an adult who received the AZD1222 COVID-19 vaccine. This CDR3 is CASSSTEYGYTF. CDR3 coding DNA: TGTGCCAGCAGTTCGACAGAGTATGGCTACACCTTC.